Listed below are T cell receptor beta chains from one sample, sequenced in a study of cytomegalovirus exposure and HLA in healthy donors. Profiled with immunoSEQ multiplex PCR; TCRdb holds only in-frame clones, not every one. Of 150,000 to 180,000 clones in the sample, roughly 84% were seen once. Sample: PBMCs. These receptors all come from a human donor in good health. The CDR3 runs from the conserved cysteine through the conserved F or W. A D gene is named only where the DNA matches it firmly. Where a row states a size, it is once, few, many or the class of an expanded clone; other rows omit it.

-	-	TRBV4-2	TRBJ1-2	CASSFREAGYTF	TGTGCCAGCAGCTTCAGGGAGGCGGGCTACACCTTC
TRBD2	-	TRBV2	TRBJ2-1	CASTPTGDSGNNEQFF	TGTGCCAGCACTCCGACTGGGGATAGCGGGAACAATGAGCAGTTCTTC
-	-	TRBV5-4	TRBJ2-5	CASSTPKIEETQYF	TGTGCCAGCAGCACGCCCAAGATAGAAGAGACCCAGTACTTC
TRBD2	-	TRBV6-5	TRBJ2-1	CASSPGTSRGNEQFF	TGTGCCAGCAGCCCTGGGACTAGTAGGGGCAATGAGCAGTTCTTC
-	-	TRBV11-3	TRBJ2-3	CASSLGRSDTQYF	TGTGCCAGCAGCTTAGGCAGGTCAGATACGCAGTATTTT
-	-	TRBV5-1	TRBJ2-2	CASSSSSSTGELFF	TGCGCCAGCAGCTCAAGTTCGAGCACCGGGGAGCTGTTTTTT
-	-	TRBV4-3	TRBJ1-1	CASSQDMDRDTEAFF	TGCGCCAGCAGCCAAGATATGGACAGAGACACTGAAGCTTTCTTT
TRBD2	-	TRBV30	TRBJ2-1	CAWSFGLAPNEQFF	TGTGCCTGGAGTTTTGGACTAGCCCCCAATGAGCAGTTCTTC
TRBD1	-	TRBV27	TRBJ2-1	CASSPGTGVGNEQFF	TGTGCCAGCAGTCCCGGGACAGGGGTCGGCAATGAGCAGTTCTTC
TRBD2	-	TRBV6-4	TRBJ2-3	CASSGTSGEFNTQYF	TGTGCCAGCAGCGGGACTAGCGGGGAGTTTAATACGCAGTATTTT
TRBD1	-	TRBV5-1	TRBJ2-3	CASSYRQGSDTQYF	TGCGCCAGCAGCTACAGACAGGGTTCAGATACGCAGTATTTT
TRBD2	many	TRBV27	TRBJ2-1	CASSRPTSGMGSYNEQFF	TGTGCCAGCAGTCGCCCGACTAGCGGGATGGGGTCCTACAATGAGCAGTTCTTC
TRBD1	-	TRBV13	TRBJ2-2	CASSLVRDRVTGELFF	TGTGCCAGCAGCTTAGTAAGGGACAGGGTCACCGGGGAGCTGTTTTTT
TRBD1	-	TRBV27	TRBJ1-2	CASSTIIQGTVYYGYTF	TGTGCCAGCAGCACCATCATCCAAGGGACAGTATACTATGGCTACACCTTC
-	-	TRBV7-2	TRBJ2-7	CASSSQNGYEQYF	TGTGCCAGCAGCTCACAGAACGGTTACGAGCAGTACTTC
-	-	TRBV5-4	TRBJ1-2	CASIRRGSYGYTF	TGTGCCAGCATCCGTCGGGGTTCCTATGGCTACACCTTC
TRBD1	-	TRBV5-1	TRBJ2-7	CASSSTGGGNEQYF	TGCGCCAGCAGCTCGACAGGGGGGGGTAACGAGCAGTACTTC
-	-	TRBV10-3	TRBJ2-4	CAIRDEKTDPKNIQYF	TGTGCCATCAGAGACGAAAAGACAGACCCTAAAAACATTCAGTACTTC
-	-	TRBV7-9	TRBJ2-2	CATRTPDTTGELFF	TGTGCCACCCGGACACCGGATACCACCGGGGAGCTGTTTTTT
-	-	TRBV7-9	TRBJ1-1	CASSFEFVRDRRNTEAFF	TGTGCCAGCAGCTTTGAGTTTGTGAGGGATCGTCGGAACACTGAAGCTTTCTTT
-	once	TRBV6-5	TRBJ1-1	CASSTTGLSFVAFF	TGTGCCAGCAGTACGACGGGACTGAGCTTTGTGGCTTTCTTT
TRBD1	-	TRBV27	TRBJ1-2	CASSSGTGVLFYGYTF	TGTGCCAGCAGTTCCGGGACAGGGGTCTTGTTCTATGGCTACACCTTC
TRBD1	-	TRBV7-9	TRBJ2-5	CASSLDRAETQYF	TGTGCCAGCAGCCTTGACAGGGCCGAGACCCAGTACTTC
TRBD1	-	TRBV7-2	TRBJ1-4	CASSLGRQGVAEKLFF	TGTGCCAGCAGCCTAGGACGGCAGGGGGTAGCGGAAAAACTGTTTTTT
TRBD1	-	TRBV7-2	TRBJ2-5	CASSAGDRDQETQYF	TGTGCCAGCAGCGCGGGGGACAGGGATCAAGAGACCCAGTACTTC
-	-	TRBV5-4	TRBJ2-5	CASSLIGGADQETQYF	TGTGCCAGCAGCTTGATTGGGGGCGCGGACCAAGAGACCCAGTACTTC
-	-	TRBV6-1	TRBJ2-1	CASSELGGGGLYNEQFF	TGTGCCAGCAGTGAATTAGGTGGCGGGGGCCTGTACAATGAGCAGTTCTTC
TRBD1	-	TRBV27	TRBJ2-7	CASSQTGVIGEQYF	TGTGCCAGCAGTCAGACAGGGGTTATCGGGGAGCAGTACTTC
TRBD1	few	TRBV6-5	TRBJ1-1	CASSYSGQGMNTEAFF	TGTGCCAGCAGTTACTCAGGACAGGGGATGAACACTGAAGCTTTCTTT
-	few	TRBV9	TRBJ2-5	CASSPEGTVQQETQYF	TGTGCCAGCAGCCCGGAGGGGACAGTACAACAAGAGACCCAGTACTTC
TRBD2	once	TRBV28	TRBJ2-1	CASLESGRAINEQFF	TGTGCCAGCTTAGAGAGCGGGAGGGCCATCAATGAGCAGTTCTTC
-	-	TRBV7-9	TRBJ2-1	CASSPPFRSRRGNEQFF	TGTGCCAGCAGCCCCCCTTTTCGGTCCAGACGGGGGAATGAGCAGTTCTTC